A single sample is the source of the 29 T cell receptor beta chains below, sequenced in a study of shared clonotypes between healthy human individuals. TCRdb keeps only in-frame clones here, not all; method: immunoSEQ multiplex PCR. This table holds approximately 2.5 million clones, around 90% found once. The sample taken for sequencing was naive CD4+ T cells sorted from blood. The subset is: CD45RA+ positively selected. Receptor source: a man aged 18 to 30 in good health.

V usage is TRBV9 and J usage is TRBJ2-3; 7 bases are a match to TRBD2. The germline CDR1 and CDR2 sequences are SGDLS and YYNGEE. V lost 7 bases to trimming and J lost 2 bases; unmatched junction nucleotides: 7. The CDR3 has 14 residues. DNA of the CDR3: TGTGCCAGCGGGGGACTACCGCACACAGATACGCAGTATTTT. It yields the protein CASGGLPHTDTQYF. The full variable domain, its missing parts supplied by reference TRBV9 and TRBJ2-3, is DSGVTQTPKHLITATGQRVTLRCSPRSGDLSVYWYQQSLDQGLQFLIQYYNGEERAKGNILERFSAQQFPDLHSELNLSSLELGDSALYFCASGGLPHTDTQYFGPGTRLTVL.

The chain employs TRBV5-1 and TRBJ2-7, with 9 bases lining up with TRBD2. Germline CDR1 SGHRS, CDR2 YFSETQ. V was pared by 0 bases and J by 4 bases, with 2 bases of the junction left unmatched. The CDR3 totals 14 residues. The CDR3 reads CASSLVSGGYEQYF. CDR3 nucleotides: TGCGCCAGCAGCTTGGTTAGCGGGGGTTACGAGCAGTACTTC.

J is TRBJ1-3 and V is TRBV4-1; D call uncertain. This CDR3 is built from 13 residues. The germline gives CDR1 MGHRA, CDR2 YSYEKL. The germline V and J ends were trimmed by 6 bases and 11 bases, with 17 bases remaining between them. CDR3 protein: CASSPFPWEAIYF. CDR3 bases: TGCGCCAGCAGTCCTTTCCCCTGGGAGGCCATATATTTT.

This chain uses TRBV29-1 with TRBJ2-7; 7 bases align to TRBD1. There are 12 residues in the CDR3. From germline, CDR1 is SQVTM and CDR2 ANQGSEA. Germline trimming cut 5 bases from V and 4 bases from J; bases unmatched to any gene: 5. CDR3 sequence: CSVIGQVYEQYF. The CDR3 coding sequence is TGCAGCGTTATAGGACAGGTTTACGAGCAGTACTTC.

The V gene is TRBV30, the J gene TRBJ1-2; possible D gene TRBD1, 6 bases. In germline, CDR1 is GTSNPN, CDR2 SVGIG (reference sequence). The CDR3 length is 13 residues. The V gene lost 5 bases and the J gene lost 10 bases, with 20 bases spanning the gap. Here the CDR3 reads CAWESFKGGYYTF. DNA of the CDR3: TGTGCCTGGGAAAGTTTTAAAGGGGGGTACTACACCTTC.

This clone appeared a single time. The V and J genes are TRBV7-6 and TRBJ2-2; 12 nucleotides line up with TRBD2. Looked up from germline, CDR1 is SGHVS and CDR2 is FNYEAQ. The CDR3 has 19 amino acids. Losses at the gene ends were 4 bases for V and 0 bases for J; bases not matched to a gene: 9. The CDR3 here is CASSSRPTSGGTNTGELFF. The DNA for the CDR3 is TGTGCCAGCAGCTCACGCCCGACTAGCGGGGGTACGAACACCGGGGAGCTGTTTTTT. Filled out from reference TRBV7-6 and TRBJ2-2, the complete variable domain reads GAGVSQSPRYKVTKRGQDVALRCDPISGHVSLYWYRQALGQGPEFLTYFNYEAQQDKSGLPNDRFSAERPEGSISTLTIQRTEQRDSAMYRCASSSRPTSGGTNTGELFFGEGSRLTVL.

In the case of this clone: Within the sample, other DNA sequences also encode this same CDR3. The chain combines TRBV4-1 with TRBJ2-3; no clear D gene. Germline CDR1 reads MGHRA; CDR2 reads YSYEKL. The CDR3 loop spans 15 amino acids. V dropped 1 base and J dropped 0 bases, with 8 bases sitting between them. The CDR3 reads CASSQVGGSTDTQYF. The CDR3, as DNA: TGCGCCAGCAGCCAAGTTGGCGGAAGCACAGATACGCAGTATTTT.

The chain carries TRBV20-1 and TRBJ2-1; no firm D call. CDR1 DFQATT and CDR2 SNEGSKA come from the germline V gene (reference sequence). V was clipped by 5 bases and J by 10 bases, with 12 bases between them. The CDR3 spans 11 residues. The CDR3 is CSASIEREQFF. The CDR3 bases are TGCAGTGCTTCGATTGAGAGAGAGCAGTTCTTC.

The chain is built from TRBV6-5 and TRBJ2-1; possible D gene TRBD2, 7 bases. The CDR3 consists of 15 residues. Trimming took 2 bases from V and 6 from J, leaving 14 bases between them. Germline V gene lookup returns CDR1 MNHEY and CDR2 SVGAGI. The CDR3 here is CASSYTGRGGNEQFF. DNA of the CDR3: TGTGCCAGCAGTTACACAGGGAGGGGAGGCAATGAGCAGTTCTTC.

This clone is a singleton in its sample. This chain connects TRBV7-2 to TRBJ2-1; no definite D call. CDR3 size: 13 residues. The germline V gene has CDR1 SGHTA and CDR2 FQGNSA. The germline V and J ends were trimmed by 1 base and 9 bases, with 10 bases remaining between them. CDR3 region: CASSLGAVGEQFF. For the CDR3, the DNA is TGTGCCAGCAGCTTAGGGGCCGTAGGTGAGCAGTTCTTC.

The chain uses TRBV2 and TRBJ1-5; 9 nucleotides agree with TRBD1. The CDR3 has 16 residues. J gave up 2 bases and V 2 bases, and 4 bases lay outside the gene matches. Germline V lookup: CDR1 SNHLY, CDR2 FYNNEI. The CDR3 DNA follows: TGTGCCAGCAGTGAACGGGGACAGGGTGGCAATCAGCCCCAGCATTTT. The encoded protein is CASSERGQGGNQPQHF.

The chain uses TRBV18 and TRBJ1-1; 9 bases are shared with TRBD1. CDR3 length: 15 amino acids. Germline CDR1 is KGHSH and CDR2 is LQKENI. V lost 1 base and J lost 8; bases outside the gene matches: 8. The CDR3 here is CASSPLGQGFVEAFF. Written as DNA, the CDR3 is TGTGCCAGCTCACCACTCGGACAGGGGTTCGTGGAAGCTTTCTTT.

Points on this clone: This could be a read error, since a much larger clone is one nucleotide away. This same CDR3 is encoded by further DNA sequences in the sample. The chain combines TRBV5-6 with TRBJ1-1; no reliable D call. This CDR3 spans 13 amino acids. Germline V gene sequence: CDR1 SGHDT, CDR2 YYEEEE. Trimming stripped 0 bases from V and 1 base from J, with 4 bases between. CDR3 sequence reads: CASSLDKNTEAFF. The DNA for the CDR3 is TGTGCCAGCAGCTTGGACAAGAACACTGAAGCTTTCTTT.

The rearrangement joins TRBV5-1 to TRBJ2-7; 9 positions match TRBD1. This CDR3 is built from 14 residues. Germline lookup yields CDR1 SGHRS and CDR2 YFSETQ. The V and J ends lost 4 bases and 6 bases, in that order; junction bases with no gene match: 8. CDR3 bases: TGCGCCAGCAGCCTCCTCGGGACAGGGATCGAGCAGTACTTC. Translation gives CASSLLGTGIEQYF.

The V and J genes are TRBV18 and TRBJ1-2, with D uncertain. This CDR3 comprises 13 residues. Germline V gene sequence: CDR1 KGHSH, CDR2 LQKENI. V gave up 6 bases and J gave up 3 bases, with 11 bases separating them. This CDR3 reads CASSPSAYYGYTF. In nucleotides, the CDR3 is TGTGCCAGCTCCCCGTCCGCTTACTATGGCTACACCTTC. Variable domain in full (rest from reference TRBV18 and TRBJ1-2): NAGVMQNPRHLVRRRGQEARLRCSPMKGHSHVYWYRQLPEEGLKFMVYLQKENIIDESGMPKERFSAEFPKEGPSILRIQQVVRGDSAAYFCASSPSAYYGYTFGSGTRLTVV.

The chain employs TRBV13 and TRBJ2-5; 8 bases are a match to TRBD2. The length of the CDR3 is 14 residues. V shed 4 bases, J shed 4 bases, and the junction held 5 bases outside the gene matches. CDR1 and CDR2 from the germline V gene are PRHDT and FYEKMQ (reference sequence). CDR3 residues: CASSSSGGGETQYF. DNA for the CDR3: TGTGCCAGCAGCTCAAGCGGGGGTGGAGAGACCCAGTACTTC.

This clone has just one count. This chain joins TRBV7-9 and TRBJ1-5; D might be TRBD1 (6 bases). V was clipped by 5 bases and J by 7 bases, with 18 bases between them. Germline V gives CDR1 SEHNR, CDR2 FQNEAQ (reference sequence). The CDR3 sequence is 15 residues long. The CDR3 here is CASSLVGGAQQPQHF. CDR3 nucleotide sequence: TGTGCCAGCAGCCTAGTGGGGGGCGCACAGCAGCCCCAGCATTTT. Based on the CDR3 plus reference TRBV7-9 and TRBJ1-5, the full variable domain is DTGVSQNPRHKITKRGQNVTFRCDPISEHNRLYWYRQTLGQGPEFLTYFQNEAQLEKSRLLSDRFSAERPKGSFSTLEIQRTEQGDSAMYLCASSLVGGAQQPQHFGDGTRLSIL.

The chain joins TRBV5-4 to TRBJ1-1; D gene ambiguous. V lost 0 bases and J 2 bases, leaving 5 bases between the germline ends. The CDR3 contains 13 residues. CDR1 is SGHNT and CDR2 is YYREEE in the germline V gene (reference sequence). The CDR3 loop is CASSLGPNTEAFF. The CDR3 DNA reads as TGTGCCAGCAGCTTGGGACCAAACACTGAAGCTTTCTTT.

Regarding this clone: The same CDR3 is also encoded by other DNA sequences in this sample. The V and J genes are TRBV5-5 and TRBJ2-2, with a tentative D call TRBD2 (5 bases). CDR1 is SGHKS and CDR2 is YYEKEE in the germline V gene (reference sequence). Deletions cut 0 bases from V and 0 bases from J, with 6 bases between. The CDR3 extends over 15 amino acids. CDR3 nucleotides: TGTGCCAGCAGCTTGGGGGGAGCGAACACCGGGGAGCTGTTTTTT. This gives the protein CASSLGGANTGELFF.

J is TRBJ2-7 and V is TRBV2; TRBD2 agrees at 12 bases. The CDR3 loop spans 14 amino acids. Unmatched junction bases numbered 6, after V lost 9 bases and J lost 3 bases. Germline values: CDR1 SNHLY, CDR2 FYNNEI. The CDR3 reads CASRTGLAGYEQYF. Written as DNA, the CDR3 is TGTGCCAGTAGAACGGGACTAGCGGGCTACGAGCAGTACTTC. Using reference TRBV2 and TRBJ2-7 for the parts outside the CDR3, the full variable domain is EPEVTQTPSHQVTQMGQEVILRCVPISNHLYFYWYRQILGQKVEFLVSFYNNEISEKSEIFDDQFSVERPDGSNFTLKIRSTKLEDSAMYFCASRTGLAGYEQYFGPGTRLTVT.

The chain uses TRBV7-9 and TRBJ2-2; D may be TRBD2 (5 bases). CDR3 length: 15 amino acids. Germline values: CDR1 SEHNR, CDR2 FQNEAQ (reference sequence). The V end lost 5 bases, the J end lost 5 bases, and 15 bases lay between the germline ends. In DNA, the CDR3 is TGTGCCAGCAGCCCGAATAGCGTTGGGACCGGGGAGCTGTTTTTT. Its translation is CASSPNSVGTGELFF. Full variable domain (remainder filled in from reference TRBV7-9 and TRBJ2-2): DTGVSQNPRHKITKRGQNVTFRCDPISEHNRLYWYRQTLGQGPEFLTYFQNEAQLEKSRLLSDRFSAERPKGSFSTLEIQRTEQGDSAMYLCASSPNSVGTGELFFGEGSRLTVL.

On this clone itself: Other DNA sequences in the sample encode the same CDR3. This chain links TRBV7-2 with TRBJ2-7; TRBD2 is a possible D gene (6 bases). Germline CDR1 reads SGHTA; CDR2 reads FQGNSA. V lost 4 bases to trimming and J lost 3 bases, with 10 bases between them. The CDR3 extends over 13 amino acids. The chain's CDR3 is CASSSRGLYEQYF. The CDR3 nucleotides are TGTGCCAGCAGCTCCCGGGGACTCTACGAGCAGTACTTC.

In nucleotides, the CDR3 is TGTGCCAGCAGCCCCGGACGTCAGCGAGCCTACACCTTC. Translated, it gives CASSPGRQRAYTF. The chain links TRBV7-2 to TRBJ1-2; D is uncertain. The CDR3 totals 13 residues. From germline, CDR1 is SGHTA and CDR2 FQGNSA. The V gene lost 5 bases and the J gene lost 10 bases, with 17 bases spanning the gap.

This chain connects TRBV6-5 to TRBJ2-7; possibly TRBD1 or TRBD2 for D (7 bases each). Trimming took off 6 bases at V and 7 bases at J, with 22 bases between the two ends. The V gene's germline CDR1 is MNHEY and CDR2 SVGAGI. CDR3 length equals 15 residues. CDR3 DNA sequence: TGTGCCAGCAGGCGACAGGGAGGGGGTACCGGGGAGCAGTACTTC. This codes for CASRRQGGGTGEQYF.

The chain uses TRBV6-1 and TRBJ1-5, with no clear D. The CDR3 has 13 amino acids. Germline V lookup: CDR1 MNHNS, CDR2 SASEGT. Trimming pared 3 bases from V and 7 bases from J, leaving 10 bases between. The CDR3 bases are TGTGCCAGCAGTGAGGGCATAATCCAGCCCCAGCATTTT. Protein product: CASSEGIIQPQHF.

The rearrangement links TRBV5-1 to TRBJ2-5, with 9 nucleotides matching TRBD1. V was clipped by 7 bases and J by 2 bases; unmatched bases: 9. This CDR3 has 15 amino acids. The germline CDR1 and CDR2 sequences are SGHRS and YFSETQ. The CDR3 nucleotides are TGCGCCAGCTTGGCCACAGGGGGCGGGCAAGAGACCCAGTACTTC. It yields the protein CASLATGGGQETQYF.

The chain uses TRBV9 and TRBJ2-1; 16 nucleotides align to TRBD2. CDR1 is SGDLS and CDR2 is YYNGEE in the germline V gene. The J segment lost 7 bases and the V segment lost 5 bases, leaving 6 bases of the junction unmatched. The CDR3 consists of 16 residues. CDR3 region: CASSEGTSGRVNEQFF. The DNA for the CDR3 is TGTGCCAGCAGTGAGGGGACTAGCGGGAGGGTGAATGAGCAGTTCTTC. The entire variable domain, with the rest obtained from reference TRBV9 and TRBJ2-1, is as follows: DSGVTQTPKHLITATGQRVTLRCSPRSGDLSVYWYQQSLDQGLQFLIQYYNGEERAKGNILERFSAQQFPDLHSELNLSSLELGDSALYFCASSEGTSGRVNEQFFGPGTRLTVL.

J is TRBJ2-1 and V is TRBV5-6, with a possible D match to TRBD1 (5 bases). The CDR3 loop spans 13 amino acids. CDR1 is SGHDT and CDR2 is YYEEEE in the germline V gene. The ends were cut back, 0 bases at V and 8 bases at J, with 9 bases in the middle. The CDR3 spells CASSLGRGHEQFF. DNA of the CDR3: TGTGCCAGCAGCTTGGGTAGGGGCCATGAGCAGTTCTTC.

In DNA, the CDR3 is TGTGCCAGCAGTGCAGACAGGGGGCTAAACGAGCAGTACTTC. Amino acids: CASSADRGLNEQYF. The V call is TRBV25-1, the J call TRBJ2-7, with 10 bases aligning to TRBD1. CDR3 size: 14 residues. Per germline, CDR1 MGHDK and CDR2 SYGVNS. After removal of 4 bases from V and 5 bases from J, the junction contained 5 bases not matched to a gene.